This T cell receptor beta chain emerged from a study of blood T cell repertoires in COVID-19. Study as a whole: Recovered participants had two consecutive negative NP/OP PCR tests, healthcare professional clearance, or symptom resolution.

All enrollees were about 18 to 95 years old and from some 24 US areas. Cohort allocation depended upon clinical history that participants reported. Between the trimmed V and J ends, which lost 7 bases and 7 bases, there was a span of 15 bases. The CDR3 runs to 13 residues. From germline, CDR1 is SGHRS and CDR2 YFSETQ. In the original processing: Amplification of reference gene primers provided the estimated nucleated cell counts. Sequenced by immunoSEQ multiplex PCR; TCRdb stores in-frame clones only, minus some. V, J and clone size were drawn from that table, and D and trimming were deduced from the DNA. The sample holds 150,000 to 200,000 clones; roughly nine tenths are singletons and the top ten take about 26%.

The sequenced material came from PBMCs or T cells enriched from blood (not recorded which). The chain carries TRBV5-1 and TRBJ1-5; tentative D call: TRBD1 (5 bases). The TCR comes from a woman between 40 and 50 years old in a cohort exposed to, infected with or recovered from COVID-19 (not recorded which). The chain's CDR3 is CASSLGGSQPQHF. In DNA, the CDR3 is TGCGCCAGCTCTCTCGGGGGAAGCCAGCCCCAGCATTTT.